The entry below gives a single T cell receptor beta chain sequence along with its context. Other nucleotide sequences from this sample produce the same CDR3. The record originates from a study of blood T cell repertoires in COVID-19. About the research overall: Acute and convalescent COVID-19 specimens originated in the United States, Italy and Spain.

The CDR3 has 13 amino acids. CDR1 and CDR2 from the germline V gene are LNHNV and YYDKDF (reference sequence). The V end was cut by 0 bases, the J end by 4 bases, with 7 bases between. Enrollment of patients from Seattle took place during active infection, with longitudinal follow-up. In the authors' methods: Scientists estimated how many nucleated cells there were by amplifying reference gene primers. TCRdb's table, derived via immunoSEQ multiplex PCR, lists solely in-frame clones and lacks some. The V and J calls and clone size are taken from that table; D and trimming were inferred from the DNA. The top ten hold around 6.3% of the sample, which has approximately 270,000 clones, approximately 88% seen once.

The sample taken for sequencing was peripheral blood. The chain recombines TRBV15 with TRBJ2-7, with TRBD1 as a possible D gene (6 bases). This sequence originates from a woman in her twenties or thirties with COVID-19, enrolled during active disease. The CDR3 nucleotides read TGTGCCACCAGCAGAGACAGGGGTTACGAGCAGTACTTC. Translated: CATSRDRGYEQYF.